The 26 T cell receptor beta chains listed next were all sequenced from one sample in a study of a mutant IDH1 vaccine in newly diagnosed glioma. Repertoires were generated with immunoSEQ multiplex PCR, while TCRdb's copy carries only in-frame clones and drops some. The profile covers fewer than 100,000 clones, with about 87% appearing a single time and roughly 0.61% taken by the ten largest. Indicated time point: baseline, week 1 (first vaccination visit). Treatment: pre-vaccination baseline after standard-of-care therapy. The sample in question was PBMCs, obtained from a glioma patient treated with radiotherapy, temozolomide or both. The receptors here all came from a woman aged 50 to 60 with glioma.

The chain has TRBV21-1 and TRBJ1-5; the table's D call, TRBD1, was not checked against the DNA. TRBV21-1 is shown as a pseudogene. The CDR3 length is 16 residues. The CDR3 region has the DNA TGTGCCAGCAGCAGAGGCGGGGACAGTACAATCATCCCCCAGCATTTT. This gives the protein CASSRGGDSTIIPQHF.

This clone was seen just once. The chain carries TRBV5-5 and TRBJ2-7, with TRBD1 as a possible D gene (5 bases). Trimming cost V 4 bases and J 2 bases, with 16 bases left between them. The CDR3 covers 15 residues. Germline V lookup: CDR1 SGHKS, CDR2 YYEKEE (reference sequence). The CDR3 DNA is TGTGCCAGCAGCGCAATAGGGGTCGCGGCCTACGAGCAGTACTTC. Translation: CASSAIGVAAYEQYF.

The V and J genes are TRBV5-1 and TRBJ1-1, with 10 bases aligning to TRBD1. The germline gives CDR1 SGHRS, CDR2 YFSETQ. V gave up 4 bases and J gave up 7 bases; unmatched junction bases: 10. The CDR3 contains 15 residues. CDR3 loop: CASSTGTGVEFEAFF. Here the CDR3 DNA reads TGCGCCAGCAGCACCGGGACAGGGGTCGAATTTGAAGCTTTCTTT.

This clone was counted a few times. The chain carries TRBV5-1 and TRBJ1-3, with 9 nucleotides matching TRBD1. The CDR3 has 17 amino acids. CDR1 SGHRS and CDR2 YFSETQ come from the germline V gene. The J segment lost 1 base and the V segment lost 4 bases, leaving 9 bases of the junction unmatched. The CDR3 DNA is TGCGCCAGCAGCCTTGGGTCCGGGACAGGGTCTGGAAACACCATATATTTT. Its translation is CASSLGSGTGSGNTIYF.

The chain is built from TRBV19 and TRBJ1-5; tentatively, D is TRBD1 (6 bases). Germline V gene data show CDR1 as LNHDA and CDR2 as SQIVND (reference sequence). Trimming stripped 3 bases from V and 7 bases from J, with 10 bases between. The CDR3 is 13 residues long. The CDR3 spells CASSIGTRQPQHF. The CDR3, as DNA: TGTGCCAGTAGTATTGGGACACGACAGCCCCAGCATTTT.

The V and J genes are TRBV4-2 and TRBJ2-7; TRBD2 matches 12 bases. The germline CDR1 and CDR2 sequences are LGHNA and YNFKEQ. Trimming took 4 bases from V and 0 from J; bases not matched to a gene: 7. The CDR3 consists of 17 residues. The CDR3 nucleotides read TGTGCCAGCAGCCGGGGACTAGCGGGCTTTAGCTCCTACGAGCAGTACTTC. This gives the protein CASSRGLAGFSSYEQYF.

The chain combines TRBV5-1 with TRBJ2-2; 7 bases agree with TRBD1. Per germline, CDR1 SGHRS and CDR2 YFSETQ. The V segment lost 0 bases and the J segment 7 bases; nucleotides outside the gene matches: 3. The CDR3 runs to 14 residues. This CDR3 is CASSLAQGNGELFF. As DNA, the CDR3 is TGCGCCAGCAGCTTGGCACAGGGGAACGGGGAGCTGTTTTTT.

The chain links TRBV9 to TRBJ2-7, with 10 bases aligning to TRBD2. This CDR3 region has 16 residues. Germline V gene sequence: CDR1 SGDLS, CDR2 YYNGEE. V shed 4 bases, J shed 6 bases, and the junction held 13 bases outside the gene matches. The CDR3 loop is CASSLATSGAGGEQYF. Here the CDR3 DNA reads TGTGCCAGCAGCCTGGCCACTAGCGGGGCGGGAGGCGAGCAGTACTTC.

This rearrangement joins TRBV30 to TRBJ1-2; D perhaps matches TRBD1 (6 bases). The germline V gene has CDR1 GTSNPN and CDR2 SVGIG (reference sequence). The ends were cut back, 5 bases at V and 0 bases at J, with 19 bases in the middle. This CDR3 region has 16 residues. The CDR3 is CAWSGSLGGSNYGYTF. Here the CDR3 DNA reads TGTGCCTGGTCTGGTTCCCTAGGGGGGTCTAACTATGGCTACACCTTC.

The rearrangement uses TRBV6-5 and TRBJ2-4, with 9 bases that match TRBD1. Germline trimming cut 7 bases from V and 5 bases from J; bases unmatched to any gene: 6. CDR1 is MNHEY, CDR2 SVGAGI, per germline. The CDR3 sequence is 14 residues long. The CDR3: CASTFRQGENIQYF. The CDR3 nucleotides read TGTGCCAGCACTTTTCGACAGGGGGAAAACATTCAGTACTTC.

In its sample, this clone was seen once. The chain employs TRBV6-5 and TRBJ2-3; 8 bases are a match to TRBD2. The CDR3 is made up of 13 amino acids. Germline V lookup: CDR1 MNHEY, CDR2 SVGAGI. Trimming cost V 5 bases and J 6 bases; bases outside gene matches: 4. This CDR3 reads CASSHRGGDTQYF. DNA of the CDR3: TGTGCCAGCAGTCACCGCGGGGGGGATACGCAGTATTTT.

This sequence joins TRBV13 and TRBJ1-1, with TRBD1 identical over 9 bases. Germline trimming cut 0 bases from V and 5 bases from J; bases unmatched to any gene: 1. Per the germline V gene, CDR1 is PRHDT and CDR2 is FYEKMQ (reference sequence). The CDR3 has 14 residues. DNA for the CDR3: TGTGCCAGCAGCTTAGGGGACAGGGGAACTGAAGCTTTCTTT. It translates to CASSLGDRGTEAFF.

The CDR3 here is CASTKGEPYNEQFF. The CDR3, as DNA: TGTGCCAGCACCAAGGGGGAACCCTACAATGAGCAGTTCTTC. The V gene is TRBV5-4, the J gene TRBJ2-1; tentatively, D is TRBD1 (6 bases). In germline, CDR1 is SGHNT, CDR2 YYREEE (reference sequence). This CDR3 comprises 14 residues. V lost 6 bases, J lost 2 bases, and 12 bases lay in between.

This chain joins TRBV5-6 and TRBJ2-3; the D gene is possibly TRBD2 (7 bases). CDR1 SGHDT and CDR2 YYEEEE come from the germline V gene. Trimming took 3 bases from V and 5 from J, leaving 16 bases between them. The CDR3 consists of 15 residues. CDR3 DNA sequence: TGTGCCAGCAGCTGGGGCGGGGGCTTGCAAGATACGCAGTATTTT. Protein sequence: CASSWGGGLQDTQYF.

The chain couples TRBV28 to TRBJ1-1; no firm D call. The CDR3 length is 18 residues. V was clipped by 7 bases and J by 6 bases, with 30 bases between them. The V gene's germline CDR1 is MDHEN and CDR2 SYDVKM. The CDR3 loop reads CASIGPSNRANRDAEAFF. The DNA for the CDR3 is TGTGCCAGCATCGGACCATCGAATAGGGCCAATCGAGACGCTGAAGCTTTCTTT.

J is TRBJ1-2 and V is TRBV5-4, with TRBD1 matching over 7 bases. CDR3 size: 14 residues. The germline V gene has CDR1 SGHNT and CDR2 YYREEE (reference sequence). Germline trimming cut 6 bases from V and 4 bases from J; bases unmatched to any gene: 9. CDR3 residues: CASTTNRGSYGYTF. The CDR3 DNA follows: TGTGCCAGCACTACTAACAGGGGAAGCTATGGCTACACCTTC.

This clone was detected only a few times. The chain carries TRBV5-4 and TRBJ1-2; 8 nucleotides agree with TRBD1. CDR3 length: 14 amino acids. Germline V gives CDR1 SGHNT, CDR2 YYREEE (reference sequence). V shed 5 bases, J shed 5 bases, and the junction held 8 bases outside the gene matches. The CDR3 here is CASSRDRLLYGYTF. CDR3 coding DNA: TGTGCCAGCAGTCGGGACAGGCTCCTATATGGCTACACCTTC.

The chain couples TRBV7-8 to TRBJ2-2; D may be TRBD1 or TRBD2 (5 bases each). Deletions cut 5 bases from V and 4 bases from J, with 14 bases between. The V gene's germline CDR1 is SGHVS and CDR2 FQNEAQ. The CDR3 has 15 residues. The CDR3 coding sequence is TGTGCCAGCAGCCGAGGGGTTGGGGGCACCGGGGAGCTGTTTTTT. This sequence encodes CASSRGVGGTGELFF.

This chain uses TRBV18 with TRBJ2-5; D unclear. V lost 2 bases to trimming and J lost 2 bases, with 6 bases between them. This CDR3 region has 13 residues. CDR1 is KGHSH and CDR2 is LQKENI in the germline V gene. The CDR3 loop is CASSPMEQETQYF. Here the CDR3 DNA reads TGTGCCAGCTCACCAATGGAACAAGAGACCCAGTACTTC.

The chain uses TRBV2 and TRBJ2-3, with TRBD2 identical over 7 bases. Germline values: CDR1 SNHLY, CDR2 FYNNEI. Trimming at V came to 6 bases and at J to 1 base, leaving 10 bases not matched to a gene. The CDR3 is made up of 16 amino acids. CDR3 residues: CASSLSGSPGTDTQYF. The CDR3 bases are TGTGCCAGCAGCCTTAGCGGGTCCCCTGGCACAGATACGCAGTATTTT. Drawing the rest from reference TRBV2 and TRBJ2-3, the complete variable domain is EPEVTQTPSHQVTQMGQEVILRCVPISNHLYFYWYRQILGQKVEFLVSFYNNEISEKSEIFDDQFSVERPDGSNFTLKIRSTKLEDSAMYFCASSLSGSPGTDTQYFGPGTRLTVL.

This clone was found a few times. This chain connects TRBV15 to TRBJ2-7; the D is unclear. Trimming took off 2 bases at V and 6 bases at J, with 14 bases between the two ends. CDR3 length: 14 residues. CDR1 is LNHNV, CDR2 YYDKDF, per germline (reference sequence). The CDR3 nucleotides read TGTGCCACCAGCAGATTTGAGACCGCCCTCGAGCAGTACTTC. It specifies CATSRFETALEQYF.

The rearrangement uses TRBV4-1 and TRBJ2-7; D gene uncertain. Germline CDR1 and CDR2: MGHRA and YSYEKL. V was trimmed by 3 bases and J by 0 bases, leaving 12 bases between them. The CDR3 sequence is 15 residues long. The CDR3 DNA follows: TGCGCCAGCAGCCAGGAACGGGTTTTCTCCTACGAGCAGTACTTC. Translation: CASSQERVFSYEQYF.

This chain joins TRBV29-1 and TRBJ2-7, with D unresolved. V lost 4 bases, J lost 3 bases, and 7 bases lay in between. Germline CDR1 SQVTM, CDR2 ANQGSEA. This CDR3 contains 11 residues. CDR3 residues: CSVGEFYEQYF. As DNA, the CDR3 is TGCAGCGTTGGAGAGTTCTACGAGCAGTACTTC.

V usage is TRBV10-2 and J usage is TRBJ2-7, with D tentatively TRBD1 (5 bases). Trimming took off 6 bases at V and 6 bases at J, with 18 bases between the two ends. Germline lookup yields CDR1 WSHSY and CDR2 SAAADI. The CDR3 is 14 residues long. The CDR3 DNA sequence: TGCGCCAGCAGCGGACAATCAAAGCAAGCCGAGCAGTACTTC. Its translation is CASSGQSKQAEQYF.

The chain employs TRBV4-1 and TRBJ2-5; TRBD1 is a possible D gene (5 bases). The length of the CDR3 is 16 residues. Germline lookup yields CDR1 MGHRA and CDR2 YSYEKL. Trimming cost V 0 bases and J 4 bases, with 15 bases left between them. DNA for the CDR3: TGCGCCAGCAGCCAAGATGGGAAGGGGTTCTCAGAGACCCAGTACTTC. Amino acid sequence: CASSQDGKGFSETQYF.

V usage is TRBV7-2 and J usage is TRBJ2-1; D remains ambiguous. The CDR3 loop spans 13 amino acids. Trimming shortened V by 3 bases and J by 4 bases, and 7 bases separated the two germline ends. Per germline, CDR1 SGHTA and CDR2 FQGNSA. CDR3 region: CASSFGAYNEQFF. As DNA, the CDR3 is TGTGCCAGCAGCTTCGGAGCATACAATGAGCAGTTCTTC.